Each of the 14 T cell receptor beta chains below was sequenced from the same sample in a study of CD8 T cells in ankylosing spondylitis. General study results and limits: A motif in TCR beta, a set of about 8 highly homologous variants, appeared characteristic of ankylosing spondylitis blood.

TCRdb reprocessed the 5' RACE reads via MiXCR and lists one record per CDR3 protein. The sample has more than 400,000 distinct CDR3 sequences; about 5.4% are singletons. The antigens for these receptors are not known. The sequencing sample was made of blood, either unsorted or a sorted T cell fraction (not recorded which). The receptors come from a male donor with ankylosing spondylitis.

This clonotype was detected many times. The rearrangement links TRBV9 to TRBJ2-5; D unclear. This CDR3 region has 13 residues. Germline assignment: CDR1 SGDLS and CDR2 YYNGEE. The V gene lost 0 bases and the J gene lost 8 bases, with 11 bases spanning the gap. DNA for the CDR3: TGTGCCAGCAGCGTAGAAAGGGATCCAACCCAGTACTTC. It yields the protein CASSVERDPTQYF.

This rearrangement joins TRBV27 to TRBJ1-2, with D unclear. Germline values: CDR1 MNHEY, CDR2 SMNVEV (reference sequence). The CDR3 runs to 20 residues. Trimming stripped 4 bases from V and 8 bases from J, with 35 bases between. The CDR3 sequence is CASSSTPPGSYPPNNFGYTF. CDR3 DNA: TGTGCCAGCAGTTCGACCCCACCGGGATCTTATCCGCCCAACAATTTCGGCTACACCTTC.

The V call is TRBV7-2, the J call TRBJ2-1; D gene unclear. The CDR3 sequence is 14 residues long. Trimming pared 4 bases from V and 7 bases from J, leaving 14 bases between. Germline V lookup: CDR1 SGHTA, CDR2 FQGNSA. This CDR3 reads CASSSLGPLNEQFF. CDR3 in DNA: TGTGCCAGCAGCTCCTTGGGCCCCTTGAATGAGCAGTTCTTC.

This clonotype was found many times. This chain uses TRBV27 with TRBJ2-3; 10 bases agree with TRBD2. V gave up 4 bases and J gave up 1 base; unmatched junction bases: 2. Per germline, CDR1 MNHEY and CDR2 SMNVEV (reference sequence). The CDR3 is 15 residues long. CDR3 coding DNA: TGTGCCAGCAGTTCTAGCGGGGGACGCACAGATACGCAGTATTTT. Its protein product is CASSSSGGRTDTQYF.

Many counts were recorded for this clonotype. This chain joins TRBV5-4 and TRBJ1-2, with 9 bases aligning to TRBD1. V lost 0 bases and J lost 8; bases outside the gene matches: 11. Germline V CDR1 and CDR2: SGHNT, YYREEE (reference sequence). The CDR3 is made up of 16 amino acids. CDR3 DNA: TGTGCCAGCAGCTTGGTAGGGACAGGGAAAAATTTCGGCTACACCTTC. This encodes CASSLVGTGKNFGYTF.

This clonotype has ten or more counts. The J gene is TRBJ1-5, the V gene TRBV12-3 or TRBV12-4; D uncertain. Trimming left V 5 bases short and J 4 bases short, with 15 bases between. The length of the CDR3 is 15 residues. CDR3 region: CASSPLGQSNQPQHF. The CDR3 DNA reads TGTGCCAGCAGTCCCCTGGGCCAGAGTAATCAGCCCCAGCATTTT.

The chain carries TRBV4-3 and TRBJ2-7; maybe TRBD2 (6 bases). Trimming pared 4 bases from V and 0 bases from J, leaving 25 bases between. Germline V CDR1 and CDR2: LGHNA, YSLEER. The CDR3 has 19 residues. The CDR3 sequence is CASSPPMGGVLISSYEQYF. The DNA for the CDR3 is TGCGCCAGCAGCCCCCCCATGGGGGGAGTTTTGATAAGCTCCTACGAGCAGTACTTC.

The rearrangement links TRBV6-5 to TRBJ2-5; D call uncertain. Germline-derived CDR1 and CDR2 are MNHEY and SVGAGI. The CDR3 totals 14 residues. V gave up 0 bases and J gave up 0 bases, with 5 bases separating them. The CDR3 sequence is CASSYSTNQETQYF. The CDR3 DNA sequence: TGTGCCAGCAGTTACTCGACCAACCAAGAGACCCAGTACTTC.

This clonotype was picked up many times. This sequence joins TRBV29-1 and TRBJ2-1, with TRBD2 as a possible D gene (6 bases). Germline CDR1 reads SQVTM; CDR2 reads ANQGSEA. The CDR3 is 13 amino acids. Between the trimmed V and J ends, which lost 3 bases and 7 bases, there was a span of 13 bases. The CDR3 sequence: CSVERLAANEQFF. The CDR3 bases are TGCAGCGTTGAGAGGTTAGCGGCAAATGAGCAGTTCTTC.

There are a few counts of this clonotype. This rearrangement joins TRBV12-3 or TRBV12-4 to TRBJ2-6; no clear D. CDR3 size: 16 residues. V shed 6 bases and J shed 0 bases, with 12 bases lying between them. CDR3 in amino acids: CASRLTPGSGANVLTF. The CDR3 DNA sequence: TGTGCCAGCAGACTCACTCCGGGCTCTGGGGCCAACGTCCTGACTTTC.

In its sample, this clonotype was seen many times. The chain carries TRBV14 and TRBJ2-7; D is unclear. The germline V gene encodes CDR1 SGHDN and CDR2 FVKESK. Trimming took off 2 bases at V and 3 bases at J, with 5 bases between the two ends. The CDR3 has 12 amino acids. The CDR3 coding sequence is TGTGCCAGCAGCCAAAGGAACTACGAGCAGTACTTC. Protein sequence: CASSQRNYEQYF.

With regard to this clonotype: Possible read error: a much larger clone is one base away. The chain links TRBV12-3 or TRBV12-4 to TRBJ2-7; D is perhaps TRBD1 (5 bases). This CDR3 has 12 amino acids. CDR3 nucleotide sequence: TGTGCCAGAAGTTTTAGGGGCTTAGGGCAGTACTTC. Its translation is CARSFRGLGQYF.

This clonotype was recorded many times. This chain links TRBV27 with TRBJ2-1; TRBD2 matches 7 bases. J lost 3 bases, V lost 2 bases, and 7 bases had no gene match. CDR3 length equals 16 residues. Germline V gene sequence: CDR1 MNHEY, CDR2 SMNVEV (reference sequence). This chain's CDR3 is CASSLGGDWFYNEQFF. The CDR3 DNA reads TGTGCCAGCAGTTTAGGGGGGGACTGGTTCTACAATGAGCAGTTCTTC.

This clonotype was picked up many times. The chain recombines TRBV12-3 or TRBV12-4 with TRBJ2-7, with D perhaps TRBD1 (6 bases). Between the trimmed V and J ends, which lost 3 bases and 3 bases, there was a span of 12 bases. This CDR3 spans 14 amino acids. The CDR3 region is CASSFQGINYEQYF. The DNA for the CDR3 is TGTGCCAGCAGTTTCCAGGGGATTAACTACGAGCAGTACTTC.